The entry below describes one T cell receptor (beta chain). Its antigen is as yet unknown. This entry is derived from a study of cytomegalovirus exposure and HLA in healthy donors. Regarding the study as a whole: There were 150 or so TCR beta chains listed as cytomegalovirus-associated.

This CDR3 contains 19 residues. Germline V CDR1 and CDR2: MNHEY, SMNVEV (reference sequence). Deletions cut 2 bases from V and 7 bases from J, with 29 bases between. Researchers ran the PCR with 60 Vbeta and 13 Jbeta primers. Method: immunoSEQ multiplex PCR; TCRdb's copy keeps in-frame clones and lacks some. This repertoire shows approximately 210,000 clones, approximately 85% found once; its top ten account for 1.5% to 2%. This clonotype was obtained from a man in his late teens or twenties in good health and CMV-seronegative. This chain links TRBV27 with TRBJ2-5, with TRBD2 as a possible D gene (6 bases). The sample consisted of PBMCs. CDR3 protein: CASSLKGLLVGLHGGTQYF. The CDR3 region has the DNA TGTGCCAGCAGTTTAAAGGGGCTTTTGGTGGGACTGCACGGTGGGACCCAGTACTTC.